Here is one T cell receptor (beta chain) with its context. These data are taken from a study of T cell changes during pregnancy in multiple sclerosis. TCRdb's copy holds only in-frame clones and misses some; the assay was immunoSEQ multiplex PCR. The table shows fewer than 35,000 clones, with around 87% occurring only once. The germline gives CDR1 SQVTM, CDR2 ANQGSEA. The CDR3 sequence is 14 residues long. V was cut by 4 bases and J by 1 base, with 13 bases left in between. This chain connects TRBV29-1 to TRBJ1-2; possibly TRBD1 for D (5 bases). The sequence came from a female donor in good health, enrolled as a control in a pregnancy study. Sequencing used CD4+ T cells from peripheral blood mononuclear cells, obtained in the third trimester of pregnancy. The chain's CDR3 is CSVARLGDNYGYTF. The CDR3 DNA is TGCAGCGTTGCTCGTCTAGGGGATAACTATGGCTACACCTTC. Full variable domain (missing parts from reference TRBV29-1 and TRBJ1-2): SAVISQKPSRDICQRGTSLTIQCQVDSQVTMMFWYRQQPGQSLTLIATANQGSEATYESGFVIDKFPISRPNLTFSTLTVSNMSPEDSSIYLCSVARLGDNYGYTFGSGTRLTVV.